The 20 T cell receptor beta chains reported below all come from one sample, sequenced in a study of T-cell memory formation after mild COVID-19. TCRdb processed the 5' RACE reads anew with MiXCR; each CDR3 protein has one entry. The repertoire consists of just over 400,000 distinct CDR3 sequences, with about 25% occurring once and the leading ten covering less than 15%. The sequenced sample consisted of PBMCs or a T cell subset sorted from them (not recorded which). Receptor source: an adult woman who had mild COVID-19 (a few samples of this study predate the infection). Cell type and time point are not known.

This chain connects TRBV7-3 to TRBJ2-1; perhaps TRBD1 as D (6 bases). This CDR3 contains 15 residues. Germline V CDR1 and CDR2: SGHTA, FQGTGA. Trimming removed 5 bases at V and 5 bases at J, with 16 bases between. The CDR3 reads CASSHPGQQDNEQFF. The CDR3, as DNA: TGTGCCAGCAGCCACCCCGGACAGCAAGACAATGAGCAGTTCTTC.

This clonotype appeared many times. This chain's CDR3 is CASSLSGQPNQPQHF. CDR3 sequence (DNA): TGTGCCAGCAGTTTATCCGGACAGCCCAATCAGCCCCAGCATTTT. The V call is TRBV12-3 or TRBV12-4, the J call TRBJ1-5, with D perhaps TRBD1 (6 bases). V lost 2 bases to trimming and J lost 3 bases, with 11 bases between them. The CDR3 contains 15 residues.

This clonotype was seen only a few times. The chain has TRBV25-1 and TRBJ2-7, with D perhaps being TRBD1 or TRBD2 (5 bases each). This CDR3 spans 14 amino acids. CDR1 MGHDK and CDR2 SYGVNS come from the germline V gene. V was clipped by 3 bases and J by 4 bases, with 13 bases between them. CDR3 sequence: CASSDPWGTYEQYF. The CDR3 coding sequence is TGTGCCAGCAGTGACCCCTGGGGGACGTACGAGCAGTACTTC.

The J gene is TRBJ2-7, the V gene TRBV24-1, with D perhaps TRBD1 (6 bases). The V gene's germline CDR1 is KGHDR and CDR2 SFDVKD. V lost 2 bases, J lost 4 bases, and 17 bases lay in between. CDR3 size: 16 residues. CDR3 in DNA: TGTGCCACCAGTGATTCTCTCGGGACAAAATCATACGAGCAGTACTTC. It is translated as CATSDSLGTKSYEQYF.

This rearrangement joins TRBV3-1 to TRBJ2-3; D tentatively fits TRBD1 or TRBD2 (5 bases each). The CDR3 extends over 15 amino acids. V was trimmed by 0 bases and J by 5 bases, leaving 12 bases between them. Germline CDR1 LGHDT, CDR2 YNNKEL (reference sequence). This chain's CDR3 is CASSQDPRAGDTQYF. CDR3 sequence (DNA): TGTGCCAGCAGCCAAGATCCCAGGGCGGGAGATACGCAGTATTTT.

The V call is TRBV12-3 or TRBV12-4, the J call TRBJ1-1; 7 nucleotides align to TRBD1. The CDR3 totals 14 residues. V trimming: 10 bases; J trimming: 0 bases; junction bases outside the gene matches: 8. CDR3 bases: TGTGCCATCAAGGGGGCGAACATGAACACTGAAGCTTTCTTT. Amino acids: CAIKGANMNTEAFF.

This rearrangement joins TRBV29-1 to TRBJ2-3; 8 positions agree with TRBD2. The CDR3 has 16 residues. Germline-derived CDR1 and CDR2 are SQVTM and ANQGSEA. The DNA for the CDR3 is TGCACCTTTGCGGGGGGCGACGAGGCCTACACAGATACGCAGTATTTT. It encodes CTFAGGDEAYTDTQYF.

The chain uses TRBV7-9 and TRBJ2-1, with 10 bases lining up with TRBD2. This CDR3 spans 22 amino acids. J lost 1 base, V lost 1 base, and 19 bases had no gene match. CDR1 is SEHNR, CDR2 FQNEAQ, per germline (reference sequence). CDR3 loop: CASSLETRGLKLAGYSYNEQFF. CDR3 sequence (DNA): TGTGCCAGCAGCTTAGAAACCAGGGGGCTGAAACTAGCGGGGTATTCCTACAATGAGCAGTTCTTC.

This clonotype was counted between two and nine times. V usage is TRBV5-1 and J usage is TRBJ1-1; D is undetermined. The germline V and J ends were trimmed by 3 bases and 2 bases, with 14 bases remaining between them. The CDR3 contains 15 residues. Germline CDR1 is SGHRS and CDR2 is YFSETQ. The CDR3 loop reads CASSYSPTDNTEAFF. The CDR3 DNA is TGCGCCAGCAGCTACTCCCCCACTGATAACACTGAAGCTTTCTTT.

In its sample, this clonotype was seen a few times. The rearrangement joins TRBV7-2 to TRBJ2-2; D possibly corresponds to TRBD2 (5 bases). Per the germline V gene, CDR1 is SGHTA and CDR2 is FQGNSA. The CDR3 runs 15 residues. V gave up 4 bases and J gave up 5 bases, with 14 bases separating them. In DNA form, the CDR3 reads TGTGCCAGCAGCTGGGGTCCCACGGGGACCGGGGAGCTGTTTTTT. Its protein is CASSWGPTGTGELFF.

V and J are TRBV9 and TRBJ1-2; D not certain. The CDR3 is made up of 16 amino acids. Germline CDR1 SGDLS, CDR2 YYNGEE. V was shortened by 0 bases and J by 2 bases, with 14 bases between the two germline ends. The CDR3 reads CASSVEFGSLNYGYTF. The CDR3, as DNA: TGTGCCAGCAGCGTAGAATTTGGCAGCCTCAACTATGGCTACACCTTC.

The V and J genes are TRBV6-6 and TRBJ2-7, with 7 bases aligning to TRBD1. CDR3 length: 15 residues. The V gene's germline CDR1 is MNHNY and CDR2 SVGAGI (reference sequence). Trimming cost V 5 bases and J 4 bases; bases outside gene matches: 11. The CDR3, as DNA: TGTGCCAGCAGTGTAACTCCGGGACAGCTTTACGAGCAGTACTTC. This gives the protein CASSVTPGQLYEQYF.

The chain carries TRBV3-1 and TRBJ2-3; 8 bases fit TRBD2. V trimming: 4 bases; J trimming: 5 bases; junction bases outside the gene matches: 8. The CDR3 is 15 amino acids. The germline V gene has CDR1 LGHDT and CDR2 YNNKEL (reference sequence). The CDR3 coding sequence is TGTGCCAGCAGCCCTTACGGGGGGGCTATAGATACGCAGTATTTT. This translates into CASSPYGGAIDTQYF.

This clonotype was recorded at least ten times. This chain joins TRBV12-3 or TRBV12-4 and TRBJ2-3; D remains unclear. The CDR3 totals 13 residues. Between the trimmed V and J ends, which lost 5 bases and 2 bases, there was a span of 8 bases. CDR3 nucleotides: TGTGCCAGCAGTGAAGCTTACACAGATACGCAGTATTTT. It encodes CASSEAYTDTQYF.

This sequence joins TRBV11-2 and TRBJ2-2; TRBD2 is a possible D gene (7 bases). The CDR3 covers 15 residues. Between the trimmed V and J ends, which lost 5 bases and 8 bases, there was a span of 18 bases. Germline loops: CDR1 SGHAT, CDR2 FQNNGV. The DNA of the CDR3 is TGTGCCAGCAGCCCGGCGGGGGCCTACGGGGGGGAGCTGTTTTTT. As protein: CASSPAGAYGGELFF.

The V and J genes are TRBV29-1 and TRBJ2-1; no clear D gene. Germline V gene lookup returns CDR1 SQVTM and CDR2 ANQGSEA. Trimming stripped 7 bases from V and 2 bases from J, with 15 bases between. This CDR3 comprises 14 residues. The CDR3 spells CSASPQVPYNEQFF. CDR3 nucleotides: TGCAGCGCTAGTCCGCAGGTACCCTACAATGAGCAGTTCTTC.

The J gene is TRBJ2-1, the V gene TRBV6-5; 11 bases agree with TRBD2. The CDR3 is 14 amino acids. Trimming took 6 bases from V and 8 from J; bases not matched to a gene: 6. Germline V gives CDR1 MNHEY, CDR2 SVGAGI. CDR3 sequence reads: CASRTGLAVDEQFF. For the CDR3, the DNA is TGTGCCAGCAGAACGGGACTAGCGGTGGATGAGCAGTTCTTC.

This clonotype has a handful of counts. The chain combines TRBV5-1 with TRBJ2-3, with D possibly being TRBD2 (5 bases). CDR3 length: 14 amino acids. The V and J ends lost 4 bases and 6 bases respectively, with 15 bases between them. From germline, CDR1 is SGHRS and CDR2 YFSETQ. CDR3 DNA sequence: TGCGCCAGCAGCGTTAGCGCGCTCTACGATACGCAGTATTTT. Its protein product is CASSVSALYDTQYF.

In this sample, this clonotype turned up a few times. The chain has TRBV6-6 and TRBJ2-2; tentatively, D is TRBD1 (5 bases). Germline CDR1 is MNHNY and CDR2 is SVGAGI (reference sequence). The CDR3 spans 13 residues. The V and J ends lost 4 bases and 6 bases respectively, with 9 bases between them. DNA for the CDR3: TGTGCCAGCAGTTCGACAGTTCCCGGGGAGCTGTTTTTT. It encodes CASSSTVPGELFF.

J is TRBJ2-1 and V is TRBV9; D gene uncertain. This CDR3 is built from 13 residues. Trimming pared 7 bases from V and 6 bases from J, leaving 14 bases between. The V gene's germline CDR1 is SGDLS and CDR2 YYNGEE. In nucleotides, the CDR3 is TGTGCCAGCCCTCCGGGTCGGCGCAATGAGCAGTTCTTC. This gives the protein CASPPGRRNEQFF.